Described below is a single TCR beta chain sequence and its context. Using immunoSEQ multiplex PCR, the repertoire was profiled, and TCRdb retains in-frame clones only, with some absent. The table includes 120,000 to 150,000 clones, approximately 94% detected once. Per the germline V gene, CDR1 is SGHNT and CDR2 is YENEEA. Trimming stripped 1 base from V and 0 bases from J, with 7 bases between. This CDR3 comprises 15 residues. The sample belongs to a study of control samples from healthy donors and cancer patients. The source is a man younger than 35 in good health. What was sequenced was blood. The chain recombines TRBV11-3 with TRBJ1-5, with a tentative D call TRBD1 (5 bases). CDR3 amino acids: CASSLGGDSNQPQHF. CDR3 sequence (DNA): TGTGCCAGCAGCTTAGGAGGGGATAGCAATCAGCCCCAGCATTTT.